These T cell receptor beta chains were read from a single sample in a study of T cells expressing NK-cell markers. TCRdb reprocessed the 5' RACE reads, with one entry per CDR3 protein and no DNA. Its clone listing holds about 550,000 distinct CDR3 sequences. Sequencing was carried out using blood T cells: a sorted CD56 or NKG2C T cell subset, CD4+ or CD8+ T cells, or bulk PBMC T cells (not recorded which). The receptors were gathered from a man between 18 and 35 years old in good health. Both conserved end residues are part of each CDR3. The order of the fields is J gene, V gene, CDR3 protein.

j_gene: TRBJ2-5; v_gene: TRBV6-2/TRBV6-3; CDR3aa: CASSYSATRETQYF
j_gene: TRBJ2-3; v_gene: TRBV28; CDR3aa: CASSYLPGPGLAANTDTQYF
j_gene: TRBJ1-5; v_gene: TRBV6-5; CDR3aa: CASSSVGGQPQHF
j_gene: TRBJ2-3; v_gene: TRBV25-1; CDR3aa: CASSEAFRTSGTDTQYF
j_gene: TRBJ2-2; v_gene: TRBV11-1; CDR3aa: CASSLGLAGRANTGELFF
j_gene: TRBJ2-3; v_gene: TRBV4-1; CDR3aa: CASSARQGTDTQYF
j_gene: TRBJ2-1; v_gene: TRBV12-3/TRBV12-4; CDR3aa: CASSFILESSYNEQFF
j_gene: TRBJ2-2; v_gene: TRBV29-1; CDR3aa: CSATTGGRTGELFF
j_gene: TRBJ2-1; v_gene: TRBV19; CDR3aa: CASSIGGLEQFF
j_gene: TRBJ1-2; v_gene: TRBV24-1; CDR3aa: CATGGQTPNYGYTF
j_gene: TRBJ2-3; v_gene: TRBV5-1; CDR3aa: CASSKGLAGGSTDTQYF
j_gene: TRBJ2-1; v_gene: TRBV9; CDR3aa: CASSPGQGLGNEQFF
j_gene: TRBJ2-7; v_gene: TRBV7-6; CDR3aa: CASSLDVVQSEQYF
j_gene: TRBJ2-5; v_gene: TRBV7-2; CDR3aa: CASSLTRGQETQYF
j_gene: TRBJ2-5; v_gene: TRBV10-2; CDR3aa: CASRGQGVQETQYF
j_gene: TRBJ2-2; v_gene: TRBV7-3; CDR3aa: CASSLSSAGAAGELFF
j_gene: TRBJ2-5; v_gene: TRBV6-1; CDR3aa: CASIPRGLRTQYF
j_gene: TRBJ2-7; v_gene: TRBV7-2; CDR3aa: CASSSTIADSYEQYF
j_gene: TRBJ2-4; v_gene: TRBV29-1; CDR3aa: CSASGPPEAKNIQYF
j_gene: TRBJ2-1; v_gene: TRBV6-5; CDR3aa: CASSSRLAGVSYNEQFF
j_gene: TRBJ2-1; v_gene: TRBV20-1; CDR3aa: CSARPPPTPYNEQFF
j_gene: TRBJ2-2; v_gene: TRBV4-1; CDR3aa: CASRPQKTGELGELFF